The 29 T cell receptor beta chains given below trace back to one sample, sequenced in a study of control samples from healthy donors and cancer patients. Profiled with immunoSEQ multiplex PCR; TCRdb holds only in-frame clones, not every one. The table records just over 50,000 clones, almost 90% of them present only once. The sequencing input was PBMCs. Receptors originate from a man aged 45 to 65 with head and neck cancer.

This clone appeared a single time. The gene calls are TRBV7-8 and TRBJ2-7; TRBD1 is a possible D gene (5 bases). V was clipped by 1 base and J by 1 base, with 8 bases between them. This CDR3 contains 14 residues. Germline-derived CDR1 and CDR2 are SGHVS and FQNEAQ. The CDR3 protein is CASSLGGGSYEQYF. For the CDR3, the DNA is TGTGCCAGCAGCTTAGGGGGCGGATCCTACGAGCAGTACTTC.

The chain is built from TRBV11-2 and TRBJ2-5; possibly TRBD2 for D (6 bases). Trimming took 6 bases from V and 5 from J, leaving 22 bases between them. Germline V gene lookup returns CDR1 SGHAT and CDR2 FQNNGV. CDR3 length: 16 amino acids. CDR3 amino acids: CASRGPGLRRSETQYF. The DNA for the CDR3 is TGTGCCAGCAGGGGCCCGGGACTCCGAAGGAGTGAGACCCAGTACTTC.

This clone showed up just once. The CDR3 DNA reads as TGTGCCAGCAGCCCAACTCCGACAGGGGGCACTGAAGCTTTCTTT. Protein product: CASSPTPTGGTEAFF. The rearrangement links TRBV7-3 to TRBJ1-1, with TRBD1 identical over 9 bases. J lost 4 bases, V lost 5 bases, and 8 bases had no gene match. The CDR3 extends over 15 amino acids. Germline V gives CDR1 SGHTA, CDR2 FQGTGA. The whole variable domain, remainder taken from reference TRBV7-3 and TRBJ1-1, is GAGVSQTPSNKVTEKGKYVELRCDPISGHTALYWYRQSLGQGPEFLIYFQGTGAADDSGLPNDRFFAVRPEGSVSTLKIQRTERGDSAVYLCASSPTPTGGTEAFFGQGTRLTVV.

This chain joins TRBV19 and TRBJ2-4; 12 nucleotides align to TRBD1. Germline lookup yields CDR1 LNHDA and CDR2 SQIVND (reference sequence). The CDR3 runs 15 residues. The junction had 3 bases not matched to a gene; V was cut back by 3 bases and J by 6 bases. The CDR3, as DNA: TGTGCCAGTAGTATGGGGACAGGGGGCGGAAACATTCAGTACTTC. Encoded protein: CASSMGTGGGNIQYF. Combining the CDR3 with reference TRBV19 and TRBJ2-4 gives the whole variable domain DGGITQSPKYLFRKEGQNVTLSCEQNLNHDAMYWYRQDPGQGLRLIYYSQIVNDFQKGDIAEGYSVSREKKESFPLTVTSAQKNPTAFYLCASSMGTGGGNIQYFGAGTRLSVL.

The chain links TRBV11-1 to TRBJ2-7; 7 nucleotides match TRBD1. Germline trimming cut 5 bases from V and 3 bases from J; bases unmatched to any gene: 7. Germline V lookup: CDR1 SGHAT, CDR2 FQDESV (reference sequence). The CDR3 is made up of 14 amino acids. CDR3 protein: CASSQAGTDYEQYF. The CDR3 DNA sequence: TGTGCCAGCAGCCAGGCCGGGACAGACTACGAGCAGTACTTC.

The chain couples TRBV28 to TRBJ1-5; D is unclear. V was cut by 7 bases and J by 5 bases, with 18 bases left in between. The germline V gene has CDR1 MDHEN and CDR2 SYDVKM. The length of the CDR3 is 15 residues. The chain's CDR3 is CASTISGVLYQPQHF. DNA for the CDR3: TGTGCCAGCACCATAAGCGGGGTCTTGTATCAGCCCCAGCATTTT.

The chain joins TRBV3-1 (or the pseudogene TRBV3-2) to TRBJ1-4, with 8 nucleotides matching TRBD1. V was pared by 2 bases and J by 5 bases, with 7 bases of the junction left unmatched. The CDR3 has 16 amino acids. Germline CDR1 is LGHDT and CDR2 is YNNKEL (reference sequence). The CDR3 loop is CASSQSWGTGNEKLFF. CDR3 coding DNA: TGTGCCAGCAGCCAAAGCTGGGGGACAGGCAATGAAAAACTGTTTTTT.

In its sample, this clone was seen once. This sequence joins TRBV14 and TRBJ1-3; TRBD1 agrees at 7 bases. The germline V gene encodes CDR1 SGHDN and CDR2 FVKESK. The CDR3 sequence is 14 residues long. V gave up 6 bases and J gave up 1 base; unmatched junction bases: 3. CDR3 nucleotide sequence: TGTGCCAGCAGGCGGACAGGATCTGGAAACACCATATATTTT. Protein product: CASRRTGSGNTIYF. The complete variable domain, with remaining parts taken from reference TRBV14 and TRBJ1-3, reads EAGVTQFPSHSVIEKGQTVTLRCDPISGHDNLYWYRRVMGKEIKFLLHFVKESKQDESGMPNNRFLAERTGGTYSTLKVQPAELEDSGVYFCASRRTGSGNTIYFGEGSWLTVV.

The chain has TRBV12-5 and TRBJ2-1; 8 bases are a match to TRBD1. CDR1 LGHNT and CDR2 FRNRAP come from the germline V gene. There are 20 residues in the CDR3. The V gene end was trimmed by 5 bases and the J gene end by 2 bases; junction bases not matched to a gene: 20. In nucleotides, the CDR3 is TGTGCTAGTGGTCGAGGACAGGGCCGCCTCTTTGGCGCTACCTACAATGAGCAGTTCTTC. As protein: CASGRGQGRLFGATYNEQFF.

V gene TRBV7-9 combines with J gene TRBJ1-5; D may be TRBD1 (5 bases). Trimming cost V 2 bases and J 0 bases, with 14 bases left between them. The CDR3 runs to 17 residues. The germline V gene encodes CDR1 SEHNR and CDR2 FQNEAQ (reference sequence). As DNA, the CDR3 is TGTGCCAGCAGCTTAACCGGAGGGACTTATAGCAATCAGCCCCAGCATTTT. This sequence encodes CASSLTGGTYSNQPQHF.

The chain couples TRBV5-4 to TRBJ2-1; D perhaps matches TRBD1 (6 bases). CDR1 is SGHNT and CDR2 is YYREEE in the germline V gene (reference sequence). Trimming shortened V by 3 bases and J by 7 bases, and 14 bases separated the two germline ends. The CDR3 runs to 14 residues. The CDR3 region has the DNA TGTGCCAGCAGCTCCACAGGGATGGGAAATGAGCAGTTCTTC. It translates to CASSSTGMGNEQFF.

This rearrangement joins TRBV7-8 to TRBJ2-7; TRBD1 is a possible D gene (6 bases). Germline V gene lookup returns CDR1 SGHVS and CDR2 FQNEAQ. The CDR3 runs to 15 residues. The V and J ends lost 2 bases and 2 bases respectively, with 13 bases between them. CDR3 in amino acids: CASSLYGGAAYEQYF. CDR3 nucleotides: TGTGCCAGCAGCTTATATGGGGGCGCCGCCTACGAGCAGTACTTC.

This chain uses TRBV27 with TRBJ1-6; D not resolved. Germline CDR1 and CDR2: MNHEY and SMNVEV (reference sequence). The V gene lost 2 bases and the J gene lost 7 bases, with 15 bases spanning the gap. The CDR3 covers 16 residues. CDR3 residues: CASSLRGGSLNSPLHF. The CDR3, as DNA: TGTGCCAGCAGTTTACGGGGAGGGAGCCTAAATTCACCCCTCCACTTT.

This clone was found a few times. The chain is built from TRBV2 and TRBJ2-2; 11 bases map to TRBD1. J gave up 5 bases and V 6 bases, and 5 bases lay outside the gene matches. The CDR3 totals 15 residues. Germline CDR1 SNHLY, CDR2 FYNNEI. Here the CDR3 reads CASRSGDRGTGELFF. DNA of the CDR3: TGTGCCAGCAGGTCAGGGGACAGGGGGACCGGGGAGCTGTTTTTT.

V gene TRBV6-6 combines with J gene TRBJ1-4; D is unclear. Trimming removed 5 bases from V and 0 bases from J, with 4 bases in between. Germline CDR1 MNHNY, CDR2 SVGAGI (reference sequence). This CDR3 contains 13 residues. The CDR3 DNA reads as TGTGCCAGCAGTCGGACAACTAATGAAAAACTGTTTTTT. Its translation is CASSRTTNEKLFF.

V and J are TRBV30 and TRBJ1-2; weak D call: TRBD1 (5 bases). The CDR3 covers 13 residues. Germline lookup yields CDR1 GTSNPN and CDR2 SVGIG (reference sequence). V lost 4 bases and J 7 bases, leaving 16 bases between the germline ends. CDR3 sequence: CAWILRGLGGYTF. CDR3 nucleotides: TGTGCCTGGATTTTGAGGGGTCTTGGTGGCTACACCTTC.

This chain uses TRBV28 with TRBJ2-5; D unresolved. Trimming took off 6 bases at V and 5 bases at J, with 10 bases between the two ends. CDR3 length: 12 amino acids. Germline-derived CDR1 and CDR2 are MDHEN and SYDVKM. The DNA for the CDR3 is TGTGCCAGCAGGGCCACTCGGGAGACCCAGTACTTC. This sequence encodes CASRATRETQYF. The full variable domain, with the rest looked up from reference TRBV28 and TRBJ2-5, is DVKVTQSSRYLVKRTGEKVFLECVQDMDHENMFWYRQDPGLGLRLIYFSYDVKMKEKGDIPEGYSVSREKKERFSLILESASTNQTSMYLCASRATRETQYFGPGTRLLVL.

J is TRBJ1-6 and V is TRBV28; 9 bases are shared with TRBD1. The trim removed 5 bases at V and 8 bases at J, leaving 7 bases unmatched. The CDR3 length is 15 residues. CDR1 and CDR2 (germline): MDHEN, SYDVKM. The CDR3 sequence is CASSAGQGLDSPLHF. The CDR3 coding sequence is TGTGCCAGCAGTGCGGGACAGGGTTTGGATTCACCCCTCCACTTT.

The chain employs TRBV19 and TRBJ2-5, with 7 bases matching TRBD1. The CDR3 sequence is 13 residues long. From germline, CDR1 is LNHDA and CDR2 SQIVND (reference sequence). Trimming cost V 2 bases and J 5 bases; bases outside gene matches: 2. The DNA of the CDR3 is TGTGCCAGTAGTATAACAGGGGAGGAGACCCAGTACTTC. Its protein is CASSITGEETQYF.

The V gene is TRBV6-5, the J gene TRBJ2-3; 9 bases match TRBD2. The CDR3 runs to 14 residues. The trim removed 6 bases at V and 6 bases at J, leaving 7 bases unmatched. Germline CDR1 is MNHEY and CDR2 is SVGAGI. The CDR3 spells CASSIAGVGDTQYF. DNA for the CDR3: TGTGCCAGCAGCATAGCGGGAGTCGGGGATACGCAGTATTTT.

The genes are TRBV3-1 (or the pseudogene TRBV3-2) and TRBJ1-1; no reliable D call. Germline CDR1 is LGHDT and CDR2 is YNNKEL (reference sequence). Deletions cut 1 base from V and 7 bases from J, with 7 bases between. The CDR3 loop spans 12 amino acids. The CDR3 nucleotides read TGTGCCAGCAGCCAAGTGGCAGGTGAAGCTTTCTTT. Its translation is CASSQVAGEAFF.

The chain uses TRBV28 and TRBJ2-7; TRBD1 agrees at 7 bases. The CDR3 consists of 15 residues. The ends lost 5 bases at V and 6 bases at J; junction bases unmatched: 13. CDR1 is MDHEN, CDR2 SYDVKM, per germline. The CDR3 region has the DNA TGTGCCAGCAGTCTATCACGACAGGGTAGGAGCGAGCAGTACTTC. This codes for CASSLSRQGRSEQYF. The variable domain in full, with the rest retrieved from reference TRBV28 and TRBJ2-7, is DVKVTQSSRYLVKRTGEKVFLECVQDMDHENMFWYRQDPGLGLRLIYFSYDVKMKEKGDIPEGYSVSREKKERFSLILESASTNQTSMYLCASSLSRQGRSEQYFGPGTRLTVT.

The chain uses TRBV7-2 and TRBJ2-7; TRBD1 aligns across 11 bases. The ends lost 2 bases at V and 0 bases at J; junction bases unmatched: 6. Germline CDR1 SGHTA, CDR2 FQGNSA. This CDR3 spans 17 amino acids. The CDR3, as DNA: TGTGCCAGCAGCTTACTGTGGGGACAGGGGGACTCCTACGAGCAGTACTTC. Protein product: CASSLLWGQGDSYEQYF.

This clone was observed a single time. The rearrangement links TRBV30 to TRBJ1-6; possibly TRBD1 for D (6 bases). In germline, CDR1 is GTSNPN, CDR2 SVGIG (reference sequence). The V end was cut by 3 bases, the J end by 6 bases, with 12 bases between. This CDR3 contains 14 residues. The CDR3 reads CAWSQGLFNSPLHF. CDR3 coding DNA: TGTGCCTGGAGCCAGGGGTTGTTTAATTCACCCCTCCACTTT.

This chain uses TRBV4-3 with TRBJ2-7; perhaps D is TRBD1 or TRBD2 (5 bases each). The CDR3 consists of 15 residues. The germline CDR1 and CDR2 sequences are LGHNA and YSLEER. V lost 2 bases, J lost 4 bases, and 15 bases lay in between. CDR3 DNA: TGCGCCAGCAGCCAACAAGGCCAGGGAGTATACGAGCAGTACTTC. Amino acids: CASSQQGQGVYEQYF.

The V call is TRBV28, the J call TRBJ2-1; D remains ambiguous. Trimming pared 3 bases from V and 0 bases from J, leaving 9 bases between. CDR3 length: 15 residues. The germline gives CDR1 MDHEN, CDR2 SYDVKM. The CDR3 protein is CASSFWKSSYNEQFF. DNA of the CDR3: TGTGCCAGCAGTTTTTGGAAGAGCTCCTACAATGAGCAGTTCTTC.

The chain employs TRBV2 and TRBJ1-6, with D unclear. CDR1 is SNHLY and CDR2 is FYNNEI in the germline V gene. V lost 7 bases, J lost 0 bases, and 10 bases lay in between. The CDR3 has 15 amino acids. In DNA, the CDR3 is TGTGCCAGCAATTCCGAGAGCTCCTATAATTCACCCCTCCACTTT. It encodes CASNSESSYNSPLHF.

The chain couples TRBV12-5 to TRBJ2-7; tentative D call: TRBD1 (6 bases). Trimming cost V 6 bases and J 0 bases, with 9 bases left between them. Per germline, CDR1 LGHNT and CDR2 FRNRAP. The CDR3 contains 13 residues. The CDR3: CASGRDTSYEQYF. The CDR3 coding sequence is TGTGCTAGTGGAAGGGACACCTCCTACGAGCAGTACTTC.

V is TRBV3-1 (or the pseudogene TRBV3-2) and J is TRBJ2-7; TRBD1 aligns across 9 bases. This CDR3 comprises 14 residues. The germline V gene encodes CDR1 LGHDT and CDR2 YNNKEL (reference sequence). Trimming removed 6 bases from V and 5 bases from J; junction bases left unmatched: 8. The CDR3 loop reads CASSRRDRVNEQYF. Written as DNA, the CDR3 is TGTGCCAGCAGTCGCCGGGACAGGGTTAACGAGCAGTACTTC.